The T cell receptor beta chain described here comes from a study of blood T cell repertoires in COVID-19. Participant ages covered about 18 to 95 years across 24 US areas. Participants had their cohort set by participant-reported clinical history. Deletions cut 3 bases from V and 1 base from J, with 15 bases between. This CDR3 is built from 16 residues. Per the germline V gene, CDR1 is SGDLS and CDR2 is YYNGEE. TCRdb's copy holds only in-frame clones and misses some; the assay was immunoSEQ multiplex PCR. This sample carries approximately 150,000 clones, 84% of them seen once, and the ten largest clones take roughly 3.9%.

The chain links TRBV9 to TRBJ2-3; possible D gene TRBD2, 6 bases. Sequencing was carried out using PBMCs or T cells enriched from blood (not recorded which). This receptor was identified in a man in his forties or fifties in a cohort exposed to, infected with or recovered from COVID-19 (not recorded which). The CDR3 loop is CASSAFASGGTDTQYF. The CDR3 region has the DNA TGTGCCAGCAGCGCTTTTGCGTCGGGGGGCACAGATACGCAGTATTTT.